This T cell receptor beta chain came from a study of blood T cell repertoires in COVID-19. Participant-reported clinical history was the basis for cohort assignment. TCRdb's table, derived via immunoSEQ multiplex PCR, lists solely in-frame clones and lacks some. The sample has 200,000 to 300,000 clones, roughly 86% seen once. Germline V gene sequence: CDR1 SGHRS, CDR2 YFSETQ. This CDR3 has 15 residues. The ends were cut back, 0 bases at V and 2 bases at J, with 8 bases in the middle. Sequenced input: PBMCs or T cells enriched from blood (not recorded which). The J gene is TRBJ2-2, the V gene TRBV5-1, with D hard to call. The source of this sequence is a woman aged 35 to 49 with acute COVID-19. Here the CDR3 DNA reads TGCGCCAGCAGCTTGGTTCAGATTAACACCGGGGAGCTGTTTTTT. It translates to CASSLVQINTGELFF.